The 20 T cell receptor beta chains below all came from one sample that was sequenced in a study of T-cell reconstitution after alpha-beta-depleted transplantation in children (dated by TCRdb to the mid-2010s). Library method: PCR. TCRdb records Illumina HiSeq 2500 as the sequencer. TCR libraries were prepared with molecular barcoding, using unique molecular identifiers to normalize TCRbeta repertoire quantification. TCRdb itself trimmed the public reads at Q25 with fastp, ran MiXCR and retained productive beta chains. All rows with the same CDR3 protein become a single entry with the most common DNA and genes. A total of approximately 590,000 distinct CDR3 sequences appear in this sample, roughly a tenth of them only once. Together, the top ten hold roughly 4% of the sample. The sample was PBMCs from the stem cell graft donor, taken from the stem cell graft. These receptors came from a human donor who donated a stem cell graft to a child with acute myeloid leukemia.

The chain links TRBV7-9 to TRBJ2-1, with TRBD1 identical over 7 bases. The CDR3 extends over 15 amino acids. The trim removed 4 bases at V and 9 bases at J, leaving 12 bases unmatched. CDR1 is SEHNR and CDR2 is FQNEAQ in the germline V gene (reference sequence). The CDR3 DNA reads TGTGCCAGCAGCTCTTCCGGGACAGTGGTATCTGAGCAGTTCTTC. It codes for CASSSSGTVVSEQFF.

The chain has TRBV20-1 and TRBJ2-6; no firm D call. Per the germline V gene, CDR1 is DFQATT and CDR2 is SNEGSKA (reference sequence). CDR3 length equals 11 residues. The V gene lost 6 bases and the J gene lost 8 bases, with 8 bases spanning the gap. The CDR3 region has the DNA TGCAGTGCCATCATATCCAACGTCCTGACTTTC. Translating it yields CSAIISNVLTF.

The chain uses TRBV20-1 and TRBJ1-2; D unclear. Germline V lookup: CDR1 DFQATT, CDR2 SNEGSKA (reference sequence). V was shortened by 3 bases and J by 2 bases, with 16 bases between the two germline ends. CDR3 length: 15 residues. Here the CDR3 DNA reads TGCAGTGCTAGCTTTGAGGGCAGGTTCAACTATGGCTACACCTTC. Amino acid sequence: CSASFEGRFNYGYTF.

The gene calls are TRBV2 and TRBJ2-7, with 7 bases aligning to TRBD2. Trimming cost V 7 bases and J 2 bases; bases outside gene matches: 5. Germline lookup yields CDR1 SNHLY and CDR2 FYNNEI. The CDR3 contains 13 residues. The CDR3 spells CASTPGGTYEQYF. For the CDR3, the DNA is TGTGCCAGCACCCCGGGGGGAACCTACGAGCAGTACTTC.

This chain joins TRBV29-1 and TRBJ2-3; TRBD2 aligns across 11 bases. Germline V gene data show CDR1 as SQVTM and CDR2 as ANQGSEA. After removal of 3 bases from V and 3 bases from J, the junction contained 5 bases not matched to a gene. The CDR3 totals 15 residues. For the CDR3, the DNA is TGCAGCGTTGAGCTGGTAGCGGGAGGGACAGATACGCAGTATTTT. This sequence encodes CSVELVAGGTDTQYF.

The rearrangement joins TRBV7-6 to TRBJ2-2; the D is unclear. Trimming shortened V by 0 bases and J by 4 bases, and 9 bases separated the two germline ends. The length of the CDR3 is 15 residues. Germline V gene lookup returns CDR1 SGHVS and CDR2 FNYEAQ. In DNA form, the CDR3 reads TGTGCCAGCAGCTTAGCGGGAAAGACCACCGGGGAGCTGTTTTTT. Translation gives CASSLAGKTTGELFF.

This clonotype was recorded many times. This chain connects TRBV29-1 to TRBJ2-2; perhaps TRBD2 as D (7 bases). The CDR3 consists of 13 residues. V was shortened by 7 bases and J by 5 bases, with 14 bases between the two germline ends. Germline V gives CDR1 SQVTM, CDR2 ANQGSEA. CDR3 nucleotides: TGCAGCGCCAGGGAGGGGGGGACCGGGGAGCTGTTTTTT. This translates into CSAREGGTGELFF.

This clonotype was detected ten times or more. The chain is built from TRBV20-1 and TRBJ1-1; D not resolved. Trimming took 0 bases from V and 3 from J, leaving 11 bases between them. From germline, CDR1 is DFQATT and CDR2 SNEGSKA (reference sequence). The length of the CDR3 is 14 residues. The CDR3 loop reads CSARDPKMDTEAFF. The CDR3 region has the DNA TGCAGTGCTAGAGATCCGAAGATGGACACTGAAGCTTTCTTT.

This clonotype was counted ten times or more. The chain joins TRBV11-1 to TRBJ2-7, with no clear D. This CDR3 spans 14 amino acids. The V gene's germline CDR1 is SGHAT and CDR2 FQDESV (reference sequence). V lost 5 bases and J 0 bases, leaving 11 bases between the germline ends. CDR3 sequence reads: CASSVTLSSYEQYF. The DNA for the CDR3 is TGTGCCAGCAGCGTGACGTTGAGCTCCTACGAGCAGTACTTC.

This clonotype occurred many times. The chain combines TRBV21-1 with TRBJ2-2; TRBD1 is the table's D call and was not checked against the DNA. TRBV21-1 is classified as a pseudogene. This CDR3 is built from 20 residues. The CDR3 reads CASSEAGTDLAGPNTGELFF. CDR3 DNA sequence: TGTGCCAGCAGCGAGGCCGGGACAGACCTAGCGGGCCCGAACACCGGGGAGCTGTTTTTT.

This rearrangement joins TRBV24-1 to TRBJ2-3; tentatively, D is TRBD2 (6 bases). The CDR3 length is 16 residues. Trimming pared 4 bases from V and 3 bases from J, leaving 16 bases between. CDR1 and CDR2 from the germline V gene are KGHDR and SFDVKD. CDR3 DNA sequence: TGTGCCACCAGTGACCCCGGACGCCGGGGGACAGATACGCAGTATTTT. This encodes CATSDPGRRGTDTQYF.

CDR3 sequence (DNA): TGTGCCATCAGTGATCCGTCCGGGGGCAAAGATACGCAGTATTTT. Amino acids: CAISDPSGGKDTQYF. The chain has TRBV10-3 and TRBJ2-3; either TRBD1 or TRBD2 may fit D (6 bases each). Trimming pared 3 bases from V and 5 bases from J, leaving 15 bases between. The CDR3 contains 15 residues. Germline CDR1 is ENHRY and CDR2 is SYGVKD.

The CDR3 nucleotides are TGTGCCAGCAGTTTATCTGGCCTCATCTACGAGCAGTACTTC. Amino acid sequence: CASSLSGLIYEQYF. The chain has TRBV27 and TRBJ2-7; D gene uncertain. The CDR3 is 14 residues long. Germline CDR1 reads MNHEY; CDR2 reads SMNVEV (reference sequence). Trimming removed 0 bases from V and 3 bases from J, with 9 bases in between.

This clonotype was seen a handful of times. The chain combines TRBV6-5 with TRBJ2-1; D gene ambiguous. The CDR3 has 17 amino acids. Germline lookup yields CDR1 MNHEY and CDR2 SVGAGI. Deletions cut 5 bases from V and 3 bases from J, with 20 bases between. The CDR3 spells CASSTRVAELLYNEQFF. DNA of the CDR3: TGTGCCAGCAGTACTCGGGTCGCGGAACTCCTCTACAATGAGCAGTTCTTC.

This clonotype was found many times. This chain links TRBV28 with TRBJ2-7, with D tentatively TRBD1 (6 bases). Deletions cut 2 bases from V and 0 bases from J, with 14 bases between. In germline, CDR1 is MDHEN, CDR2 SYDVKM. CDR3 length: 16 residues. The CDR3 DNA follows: TGTGCCAGCAGTTTAATAACTAGACAGGACTCCTACGAGCAGTACTTC. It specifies CASSLITRQDSYEQYF.

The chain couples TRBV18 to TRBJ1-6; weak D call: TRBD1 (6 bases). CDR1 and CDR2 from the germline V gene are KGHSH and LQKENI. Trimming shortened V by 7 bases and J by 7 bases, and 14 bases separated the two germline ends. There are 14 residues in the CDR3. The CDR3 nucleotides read TGTGCCAGCTTACGACAGGAGGGAAATTCACCCCTCCACTTT. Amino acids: CASLRQEGNSPLHF. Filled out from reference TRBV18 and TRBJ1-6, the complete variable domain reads NAGVMQNPRHLVRRRGQEARLRCSPMKGHSHVYWYRQLPEEGLKFMVYLQKENIIDESGMPKERFSAEFPKEGPSILRIQQVVRGDSAAYFCASLRQEGNSPLHFGNGTRLTVT.

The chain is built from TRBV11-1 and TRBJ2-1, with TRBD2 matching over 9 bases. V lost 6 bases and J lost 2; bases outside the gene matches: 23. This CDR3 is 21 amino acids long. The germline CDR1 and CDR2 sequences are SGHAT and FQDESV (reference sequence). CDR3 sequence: CASRPPTRLAEAPGAYNEQFF. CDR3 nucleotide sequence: TGTGCCAGCAGGCCCCCAACTCGACTAGCGGAGGCCCCTGGGGCCTACAATGAGCAGTTCTTC.

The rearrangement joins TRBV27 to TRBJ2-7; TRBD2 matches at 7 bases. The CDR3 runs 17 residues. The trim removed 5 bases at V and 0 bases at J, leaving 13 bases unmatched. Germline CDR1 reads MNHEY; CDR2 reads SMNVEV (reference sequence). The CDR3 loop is CASSKMGRRENSYEQYF. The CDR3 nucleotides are TGTGCCAGCAGTAAGATGGGCAGGCGGGAGAACTCCTACGAGCAGTACTTC.

In DNA form, the CDR3 reads TGTGCCAGCAGCGGACGCCAGGGCCCCGGGGAGCTGTTTTTT. Protein: CASSGRQGPGELFF. This sequence joins TRBV7-3 and TRBJ2-2; the D gene is possibly TRBD1 (5 bases). The CDR3 has 14 amino acids. V lost 5 bases and J lost 6, with 13 bases in between. Germline-derived CDR1 and CDR2 are SGHTA and FQGTGA.

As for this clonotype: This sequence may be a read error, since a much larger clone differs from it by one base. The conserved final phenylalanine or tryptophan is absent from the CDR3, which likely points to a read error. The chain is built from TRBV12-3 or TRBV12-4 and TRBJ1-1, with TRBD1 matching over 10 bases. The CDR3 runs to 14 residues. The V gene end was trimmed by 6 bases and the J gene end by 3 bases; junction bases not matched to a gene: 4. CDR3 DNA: TGTGCCAGCAGGGAAGACAGGGGGCACACTGAAGCTTTCTAT. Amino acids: CASREDRGHTEAFY.